Here is one TCR beta chain with its context. The repertoire was sequenced with immunoSEQ multiplex PCR; TCRdb's copy has only in-frame clones and lacks some. The sample lists about 62,000 clones, about 72% occurring once. The data belong to a study of radiotherapy plus CTLA-4 blockade in lung cancer. V trimming: 2 bases; J trimming: 5 bases; junction bases outside the gene matches: 6. This CDR3 has 15 amino acids. Germline V gene lookup returns CDR1 SGHTA and CDR2 FQGNSA. The chain carries TRBV7-2 and TRBJ2-3; 8 positions agree with TRBD2. This sequence was found in a human donor with non-small cell lung cancer who had a complete response to radiotherapy plus ipilimumab. Sequences were derived from peripheral blood, sampled from a patient treated with radiotherapy plus ipilimumab. CDR3 sequence: CASSLIGGGKDTQYF. The CDR3 DNA follows: TGTGCCAGCAGCTTAATCGGGGGGGGCAAAGATACGCAGTATTTT.